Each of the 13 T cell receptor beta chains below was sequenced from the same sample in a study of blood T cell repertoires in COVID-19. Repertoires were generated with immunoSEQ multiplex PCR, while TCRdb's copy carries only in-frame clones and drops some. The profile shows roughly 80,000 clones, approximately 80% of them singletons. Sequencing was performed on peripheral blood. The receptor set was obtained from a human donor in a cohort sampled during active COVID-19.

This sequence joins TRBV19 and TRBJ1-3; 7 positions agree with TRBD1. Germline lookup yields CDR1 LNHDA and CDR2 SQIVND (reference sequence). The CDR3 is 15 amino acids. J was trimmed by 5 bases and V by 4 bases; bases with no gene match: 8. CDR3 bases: TGTGCCAGTAGTACGTACAGGGGCGAGAGAAACACCATATATTTT. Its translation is CASSTYRGERNTIYF.

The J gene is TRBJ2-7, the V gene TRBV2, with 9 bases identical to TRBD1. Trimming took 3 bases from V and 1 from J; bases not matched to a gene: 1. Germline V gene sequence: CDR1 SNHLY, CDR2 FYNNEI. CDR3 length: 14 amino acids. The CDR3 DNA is TGTGCCAGCAGTGAGGGGACAGGGTCCTACGAGCAGTACTTC. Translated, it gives CASSEGTGSYEQYF.

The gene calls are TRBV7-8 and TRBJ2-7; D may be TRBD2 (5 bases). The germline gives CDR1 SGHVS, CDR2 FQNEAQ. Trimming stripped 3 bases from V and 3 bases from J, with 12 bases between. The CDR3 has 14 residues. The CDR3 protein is CASSFGVSGYEQYF. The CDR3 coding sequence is TGTGCCAGCAGCTTCGGGGTTTCGGGCTACGAGCAGTACTTC.

CDR3 protein: CASSRGQGYQETQYF. The CDR3 nucleotides are TGTGCCAGCAGCCGGGGTCAGGGCTACCAAGAGACCCAGTACTTC. V and J are TRBV3-1 (or the pseudogene TRBV3-2) and TRBJ2-5; perhaps TRBD1 as D (5 bases). The germline gives CDR1 LGHDT, CDR2 YNNKEL (reference sequence). This CDR3 is 15 amino acids long. V lost 4 bases and J lost 0, with 12 bases in between.

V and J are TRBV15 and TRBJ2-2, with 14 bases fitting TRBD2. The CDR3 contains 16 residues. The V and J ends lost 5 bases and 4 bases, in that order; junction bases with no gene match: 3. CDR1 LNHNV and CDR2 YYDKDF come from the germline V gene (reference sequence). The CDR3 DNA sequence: TGTGCCACCAGCGAAGGACTAGCGGGGGGCACCGGGGAGCTGTTTTTT. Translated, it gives CATSEGLAGGTGELFF.

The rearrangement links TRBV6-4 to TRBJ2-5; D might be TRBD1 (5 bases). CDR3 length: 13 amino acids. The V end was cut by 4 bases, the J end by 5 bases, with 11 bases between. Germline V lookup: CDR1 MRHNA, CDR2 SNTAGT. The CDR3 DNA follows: TGTGCCAGCAGTGCTATAAAGGGGGAGACCCAGTACTTC. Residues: CASSAIKGETQYF.

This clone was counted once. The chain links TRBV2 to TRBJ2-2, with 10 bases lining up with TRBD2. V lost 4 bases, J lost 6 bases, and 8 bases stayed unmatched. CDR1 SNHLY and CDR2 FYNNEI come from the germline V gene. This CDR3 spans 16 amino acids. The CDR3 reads CASSGQAGGLSGELFF. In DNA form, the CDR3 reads TGTGCCAGCAGTGGACAAGCGGGGGGGCTGTCCGGGGAGCTGTTTTTT.

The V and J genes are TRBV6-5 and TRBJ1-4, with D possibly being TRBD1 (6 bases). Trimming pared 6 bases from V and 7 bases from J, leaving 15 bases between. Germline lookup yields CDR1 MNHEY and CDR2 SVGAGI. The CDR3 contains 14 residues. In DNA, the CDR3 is TGTGCCAGCAGGCGGGGGCGGTTTGGTGAAAAACTGTTTTTT. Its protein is CASRRGRFGEKLFF.

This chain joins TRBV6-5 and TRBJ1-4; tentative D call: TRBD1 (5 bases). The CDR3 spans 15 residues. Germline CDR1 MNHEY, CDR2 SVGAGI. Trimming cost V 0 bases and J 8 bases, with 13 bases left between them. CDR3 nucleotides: TGTGCCAGCAGTTACTCCAGAACTCCAGGGGAAAAACTGTTTTTT. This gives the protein CASSYSRTPGEKLFF.

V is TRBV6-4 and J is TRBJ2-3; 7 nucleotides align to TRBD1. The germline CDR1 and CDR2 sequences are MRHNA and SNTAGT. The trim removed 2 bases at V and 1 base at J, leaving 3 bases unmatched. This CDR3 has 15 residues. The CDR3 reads CASSDVTGGTDTQYF. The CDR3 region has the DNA TGTGCCAGCAGTGACGTAACAGGGGGCACAGATACGCAGTATTTT.

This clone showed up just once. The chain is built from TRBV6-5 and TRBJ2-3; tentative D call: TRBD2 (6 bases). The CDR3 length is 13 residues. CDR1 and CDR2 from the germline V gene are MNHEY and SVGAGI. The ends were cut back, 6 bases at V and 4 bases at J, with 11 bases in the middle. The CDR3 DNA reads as TGTGCCAGCAGAGGCGCGGGGTCAGATACGCAGTATTTT. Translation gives CASRGAGSDTQYF.

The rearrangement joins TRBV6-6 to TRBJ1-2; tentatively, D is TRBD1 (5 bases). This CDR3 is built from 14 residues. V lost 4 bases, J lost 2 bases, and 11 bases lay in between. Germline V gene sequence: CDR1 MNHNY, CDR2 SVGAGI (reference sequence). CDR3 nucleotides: TGTGCCAGCAGTTCCGACAGCTGGAACTATGGCTACACCTTC. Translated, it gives CASSSDSWNYGYTF.

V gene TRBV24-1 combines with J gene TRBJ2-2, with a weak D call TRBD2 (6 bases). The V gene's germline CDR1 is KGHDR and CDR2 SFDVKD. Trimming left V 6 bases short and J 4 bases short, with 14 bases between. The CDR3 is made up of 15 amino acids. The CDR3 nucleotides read TGTGCCACCAGTCAGGGCGGAGGGATCACCGGGGAGCTGTTTTTT. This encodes CATSQGGGITGELFF.